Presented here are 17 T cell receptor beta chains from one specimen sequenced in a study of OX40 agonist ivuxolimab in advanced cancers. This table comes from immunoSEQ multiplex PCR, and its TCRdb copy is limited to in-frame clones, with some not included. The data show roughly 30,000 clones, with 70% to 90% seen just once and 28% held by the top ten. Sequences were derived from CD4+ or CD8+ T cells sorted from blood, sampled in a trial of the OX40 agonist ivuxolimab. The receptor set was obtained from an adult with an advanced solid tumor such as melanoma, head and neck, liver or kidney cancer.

This CDR3 reads CASSQPSRTGTGRNTEAFF. The CDR3 DNA is TGTGCCAGTAGTCAACCCTCACGTACCGGGACAGGTAGAAACACTGAAGCTTTCTTT. The chain carries TRBV19 and TRBJ1-1, with TRBD1 matching over 8 bases. The CDR3 is 19 amino acids. The junction had 19 bases not matched to a gene; V was cut back by 5 bases and J by 2 bases. Germline lookup yields CDR1 LNHDA and CDR2 SQIVND (reference sequence).

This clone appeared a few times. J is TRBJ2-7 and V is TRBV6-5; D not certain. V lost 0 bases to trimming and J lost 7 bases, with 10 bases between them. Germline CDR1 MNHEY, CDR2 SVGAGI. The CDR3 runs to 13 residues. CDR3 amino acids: CASSYSNPAEQYF. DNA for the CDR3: TGTGCCAGCAGTTACTCGAATCCTGCAGAGCAGTACTTC.

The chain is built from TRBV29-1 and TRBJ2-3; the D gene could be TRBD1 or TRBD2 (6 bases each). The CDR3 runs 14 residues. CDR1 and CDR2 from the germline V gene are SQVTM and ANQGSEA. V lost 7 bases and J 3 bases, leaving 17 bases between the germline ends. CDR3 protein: CSAPRGVGTDTQYF. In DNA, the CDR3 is TGCAGCGCCCCGAGGGGGGTGGGAACAGATACGCAGTATTTT.

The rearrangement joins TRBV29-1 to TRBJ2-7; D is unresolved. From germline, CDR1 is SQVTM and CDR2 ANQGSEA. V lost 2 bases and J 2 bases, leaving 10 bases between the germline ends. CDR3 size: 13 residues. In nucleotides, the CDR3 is TGCAGCGTTGAACCCACAGACGCCTACGAGCAGTACTTC. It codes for CSVEPTDAYEQYF.

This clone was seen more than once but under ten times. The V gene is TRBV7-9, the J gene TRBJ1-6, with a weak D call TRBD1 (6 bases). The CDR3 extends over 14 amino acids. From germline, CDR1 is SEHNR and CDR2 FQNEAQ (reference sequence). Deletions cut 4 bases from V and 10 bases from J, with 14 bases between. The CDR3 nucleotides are TGTGCCAGCAGCTCTCGGACAGTTGGCTCACCCCTCCACTTT. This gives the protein CASSSRTVGSPLHF.

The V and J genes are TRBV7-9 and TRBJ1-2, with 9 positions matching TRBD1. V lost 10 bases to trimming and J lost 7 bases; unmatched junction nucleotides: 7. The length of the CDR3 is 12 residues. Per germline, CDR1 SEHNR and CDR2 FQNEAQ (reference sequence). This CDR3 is CANQQGAPGYTF. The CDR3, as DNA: TGTGCCAACCAACAGGGGGCGCCTGGCTACACCTTC. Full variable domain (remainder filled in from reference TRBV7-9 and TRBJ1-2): DTGVSQNPRHKITKRGQNVTFRCDPISEHNRLYWYRQTLGQGPEFLTYFQNEAQLEKSRLLSDRFSAERPKGSFSTLEIQRTEQGDSAMYLCANQQGAPGYTFGSGTRLTVV.

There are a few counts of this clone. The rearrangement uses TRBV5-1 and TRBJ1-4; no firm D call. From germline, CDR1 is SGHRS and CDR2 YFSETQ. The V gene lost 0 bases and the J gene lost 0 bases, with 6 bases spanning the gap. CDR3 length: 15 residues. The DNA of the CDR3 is TGCGCCAGCAGCTTGGAGGGAGCAACTAATGAAAAACTGTTTTTT. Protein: CASSLEGATNEKLFF.

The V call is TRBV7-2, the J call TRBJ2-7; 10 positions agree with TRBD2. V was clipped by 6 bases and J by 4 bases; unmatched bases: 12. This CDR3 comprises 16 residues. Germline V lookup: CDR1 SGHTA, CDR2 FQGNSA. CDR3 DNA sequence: TGTGCCAGCAGTTCCCTACTAGCGGGGATTCCTTACGAGCAGTACTTC. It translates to CASSSLLAGIPYEQYF.

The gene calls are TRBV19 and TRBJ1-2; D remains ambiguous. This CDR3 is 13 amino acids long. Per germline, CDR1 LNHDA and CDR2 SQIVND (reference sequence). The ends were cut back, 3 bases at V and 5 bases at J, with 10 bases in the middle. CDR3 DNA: TGTGCCAGTAGTATTTGGTCGGGTTATGGCTACACCTTC. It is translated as CASSIWSGYGYTF.

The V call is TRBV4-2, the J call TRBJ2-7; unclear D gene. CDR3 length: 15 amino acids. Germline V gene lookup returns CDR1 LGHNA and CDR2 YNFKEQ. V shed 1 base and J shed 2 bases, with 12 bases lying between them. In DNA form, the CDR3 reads TGTGCCAGCAGCCAAGGTACTGAGGAAGCCTACGAGCAGTACTTC. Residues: CASSQGTEEAYEQYF.

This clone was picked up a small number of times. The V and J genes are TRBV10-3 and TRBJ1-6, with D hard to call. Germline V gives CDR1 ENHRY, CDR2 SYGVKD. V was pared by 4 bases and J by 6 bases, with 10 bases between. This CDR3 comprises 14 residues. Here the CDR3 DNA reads TGTGCCATCAGTGGGGCCAGCCTTAATTCACCCCTCCACTTT. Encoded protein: CAISGASLNSPLHF.

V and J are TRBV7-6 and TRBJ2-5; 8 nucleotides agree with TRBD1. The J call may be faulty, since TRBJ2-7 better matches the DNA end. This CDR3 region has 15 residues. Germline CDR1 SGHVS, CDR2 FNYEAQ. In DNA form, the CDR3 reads TGTGCCAGCAGCTTAGAGGCAGGGGGCCATAACGAGCAGTACTTC. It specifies CASSLEAGGHNEQYF.

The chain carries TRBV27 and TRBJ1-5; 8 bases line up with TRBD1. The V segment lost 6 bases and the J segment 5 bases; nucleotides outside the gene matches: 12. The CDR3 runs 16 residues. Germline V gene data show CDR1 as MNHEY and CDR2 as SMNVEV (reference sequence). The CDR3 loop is CASRQGGDREDQPQHF. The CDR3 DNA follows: TGTGCCAGCAGACAGGGGGGGGATAGAGAGGATCAGCCCCAGCATTTT.

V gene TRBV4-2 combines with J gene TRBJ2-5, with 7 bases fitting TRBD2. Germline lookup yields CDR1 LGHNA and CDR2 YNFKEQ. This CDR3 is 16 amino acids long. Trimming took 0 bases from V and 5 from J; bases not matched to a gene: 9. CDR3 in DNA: TGTGCCAGCAGCCAAGATGGGGGGGGGACCCAGGAGACCCAGTACTTC. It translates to CASSQDGGGTQETQYF.

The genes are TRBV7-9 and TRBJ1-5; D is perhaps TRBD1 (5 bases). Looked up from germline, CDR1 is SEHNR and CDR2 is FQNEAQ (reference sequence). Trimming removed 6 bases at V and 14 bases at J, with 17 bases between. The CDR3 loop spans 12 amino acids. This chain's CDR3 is CASRGREGTEHF. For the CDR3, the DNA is TGTGCCAGCAGGGGGCGGGAGGGCACCGAGCATTTT.

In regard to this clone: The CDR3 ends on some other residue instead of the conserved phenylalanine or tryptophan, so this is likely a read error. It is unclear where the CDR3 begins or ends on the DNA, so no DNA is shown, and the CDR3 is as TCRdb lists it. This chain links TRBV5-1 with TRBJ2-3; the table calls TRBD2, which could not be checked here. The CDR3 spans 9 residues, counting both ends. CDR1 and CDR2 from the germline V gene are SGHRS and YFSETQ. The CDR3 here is CASSPTSGG.

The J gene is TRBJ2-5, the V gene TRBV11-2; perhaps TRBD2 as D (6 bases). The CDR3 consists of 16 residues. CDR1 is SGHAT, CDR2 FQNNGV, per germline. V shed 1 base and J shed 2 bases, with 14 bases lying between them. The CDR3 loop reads CASSLGDLGPQETQYF. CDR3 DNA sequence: TGTGCCAGCAGCTTAGGGGACTTGGGACCTCAAGAGACCCAGTACTTC.